This T cell receptor beta chain is drawn from a study of T cell responses to AZD1222 COVID-19 vaccine. The CDR3 has 16 amino acids. J lost 2 bases, V lost 2 bases, and 3 bases had no gene match. In germline, CDR1 is KGHSH, CDR2 LQKENI. The repertoire was sequenced with immunoSEQ multiplex PCR; TCRdb's copy has only in-frame clones and lacks some. This sample has about 200,000 clones, with 80% to 95% found just once. The chain combines TRBV18 with TRBJ1-1; TRBD1 agrees at 12 bases. The TCR was taken from an adult who received the AZD1222 COVID-19 vaccine. The material was peripheral blood, obtained 28 days after the second AZD1222 dose. Here the CDR3 reads CASSPAGTGGNTEAFF. The CDR3 DNA sequence: TGTGCCAGCTCACCAGCGGGGACAGGGGGCAACACTGAAGCTTTCTTT.